The TCR beta chain described here comes from a study of blood T cell repertoires in COVID-19. The overall study: Samples representing acute and convalescent COVID-19 were sourced from the United States, Italy and Spain.

In the study's own analysis: How many nucleated cells were present was estimated from reference gene primer amplification. Profiled with immunoSEQ multiplex PCR; TCRdb holds only in-frame clones, not every one. That table is the source of V, J and clone size, and D and trimming were worked out from the DNA. In the table there are fewer than 250,000 clones, about nine tenths of which are singletons. Categorization into cohorts depended on clinical history that participants reported. The CDR3 spans 16 residues. Per the germline V gene, CDR1 is SGHAT and CDR2 is FQNNGV. J lost 3 bases, V lost 4 bases, and 8 bases had no gene match.

The chain uses TRBV11-2 and TRBJ2-1; 8 bases align to TRBD1. Sequencing was carried out using PBMCs or T cells enriched from blood (not recorded which). The clonotype comes from a man under 40 in a cohort exposed to, infected with or recovered from COVID-19 (not recorded which). CDR3 amino acids: CASSSLTGQGYNEQFF. The CDR3 nucleotides read TGTGCCAGCAGCTCGCTAACCGGACAGGGCTACAATGAGCAGTTCTTC.